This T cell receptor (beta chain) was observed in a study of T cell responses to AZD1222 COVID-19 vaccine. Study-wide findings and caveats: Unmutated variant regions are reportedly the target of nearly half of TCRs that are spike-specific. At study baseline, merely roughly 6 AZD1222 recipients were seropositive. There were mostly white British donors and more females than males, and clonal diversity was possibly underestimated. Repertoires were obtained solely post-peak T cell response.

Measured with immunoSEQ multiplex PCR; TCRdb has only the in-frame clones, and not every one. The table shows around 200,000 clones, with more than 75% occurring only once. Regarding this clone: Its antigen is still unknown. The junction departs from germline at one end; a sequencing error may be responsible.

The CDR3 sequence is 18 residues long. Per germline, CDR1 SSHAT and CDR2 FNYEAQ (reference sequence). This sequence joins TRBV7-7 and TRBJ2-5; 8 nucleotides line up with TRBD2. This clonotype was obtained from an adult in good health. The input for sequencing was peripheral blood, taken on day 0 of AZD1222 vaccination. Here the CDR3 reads CASSRKSVTGGYQETQYF. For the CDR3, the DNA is TGTGCTAGCAGCCGCAAGAGTGTTACGGGGGGGTACCAAGAGACCCAGTACTTC. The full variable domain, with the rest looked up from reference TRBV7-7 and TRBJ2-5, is GAGVSQSPRYKVTKRGQDVTLRCDPISSHATLYWYQQALGQGPEFLTYFNYEAQPDKSGLPSDRFSAERPEGSISTLTIQRTEQRDSAMYRCASSRKSVTGGYQETQYFGPGTRLLVL.